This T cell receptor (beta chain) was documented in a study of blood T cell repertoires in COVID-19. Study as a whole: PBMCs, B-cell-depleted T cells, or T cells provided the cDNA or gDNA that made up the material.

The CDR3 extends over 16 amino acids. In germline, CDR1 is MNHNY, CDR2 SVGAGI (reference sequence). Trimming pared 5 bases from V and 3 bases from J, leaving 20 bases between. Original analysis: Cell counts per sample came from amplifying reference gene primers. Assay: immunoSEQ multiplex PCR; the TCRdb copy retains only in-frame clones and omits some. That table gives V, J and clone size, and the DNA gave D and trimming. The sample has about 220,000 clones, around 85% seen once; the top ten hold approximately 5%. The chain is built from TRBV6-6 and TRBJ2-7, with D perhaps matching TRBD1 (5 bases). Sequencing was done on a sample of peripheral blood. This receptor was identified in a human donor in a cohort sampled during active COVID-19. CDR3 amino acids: CASSPYVRQSIYEQYF. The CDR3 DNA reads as TGTGCCAGCAGTCCCTACGTCCGACAGTCTATCTACGAGCAGTACTTC.